The next 21 T cell receptor beta chains were all read from a single sample in a study of shared clonotypes between healthy human individuals. Here immunoSEQ multiplex PCR was the method, and the copy in TCRdb shows in-frame clones only, minus some. The sample holds about 120,000 clones, 68% seen once. Source material: memory CD8+ T cells sorted from blood. Subset of the sample: CD45RO+ cells pooled with CCR7-negative TemRA cells. Every receptor here comes from a woman aged 25 to 39 in good health.

V is TRBV7-8 and J is TRBJ1-2; D is uncertain. Germline V CDR1 and CDR2: SGHVS, FQNEAQ. The V end was cut by 2 bases, the J end by 0 bases, with 7 bases between. The CDR3 runs to 14 residues. The CDR3 sequence: CASSLRRANYGYTF. The CDR3 bases are TGTGCCAGCAGCTTACGGAGAGCTAACTATGGCTACACCTTC.

For this clone: Other DNA sequences in this specimen translate into the identical CDR3. The chain joins TRBV27 to TRBJ2-7; D gene uncertain. V was clipped by 4 bases and J by 3 bases, with 4 bases between them. CDR3 size: 11 residues. Germline V gives CDR1 MNHEY, CDR2 SMNVEV (reference sequence). CDR3 DNA sequence: TGTGCCAGCAGTTCAGGCTACGAGCAGTACTTC. Protein product: CASSSGYEQYF.

The rearrangement links TRBV5-3 to TRBJ1-1; possibly TRBD1 for D (6 bases). TRBV5-3 is marked as an open reading frame, function uncertain. The CDR3 is 14 amino acids. The ends were cut back, 7 bases at V and 1 base at J, with 14 bases in the middle. CDR3 loop: CARGYTGRNTEAFF. CDR3 coding DNA: TGTGCCAGAGGCTATACAGGGAGGAACACTGAAGCTTTCTTT.

This clone was found a few times. The chain couples TRBV6-4 to TRBJ2-1, with 7 bases matching TRBD1. Germline values: CDR1 MRHNA, CDR2 SNTAGT. Trimming removed 2 bases from V and 8 bases from J; junction bases left unmatched: 6. The CDR3 spans 14 residues. The CDR3 protein is CASSDRDSSYEQFF. In DNA form, the CDR3 reads TGTGCCAGCAGTGACCGGGACAGTTCCTATGAGCAGTTCTTC.

The chain combines TRBV25-1 with TRBJ2-1; D is possibly TRBD2 (5 bases). V lost 4 bases to trimming and J lost 4 bases, with 11 bases between them. The CDR3 totals 14 residues. The germline CDR1 and CDR2 sequences are MGHDK and SYGVNS. CDR3 bases: TGTGCCAGCAGTGTGCCTAGCAGATACAATGAGCAGTTCTTC. Translating gives CASSVPSRYNEQFF.

This clone was counted only a few times. A far larger clone is just one base off, so this is likely a read error. Additional DNA sequences in this sample encode the identical CDR3. The J gene is TRBJ2-7, the V gene TRBV14; D might be TRBD1 or TRBD2, each matching 5 bases. The CDR3 sequence is 13 residues long. With 6 bases removed from V and 3 bases from J, the gap between germline ends came to 12 bases. The germline gives CDR1 SGHDN, CDR2 FVKESK. CDR3 sequence: CASSPGTLYEQYF. The CDR3 nucleotides read TGTGCCAGCAGTCCCGGGACCCTCTACGAGCAGTACTTC.

The chain employs TRBV7-8 and TRBJ2-7; 7 nucleotides align to TRBD1. V gave up 6 bases and J gave up 3 bases; unmatched junction bases: 11. Germline CDR1 is SGHVS and CDR2 is FQNEAQ. The CDR3 consists of 15 residues. This chain's CDR3 is CASSSTGTSNYEQYF. CDR3 sequence (DNA): TGTGCCAGCAGTTCGACAGGGACGTCTAACTACGAGCAGTACTTC.

The gene calls are TRBV7-9 and TRBJ1-2; 9 nucleotides agree with TRBD1. This CDR3 has 14 amino acids. V gave up 5 bases and J gave up 5 bases; unmatched junction bases: 6. Looked up from germline, CDR1 is SEHNR and CDR2 is FQNEAQ (reference sequence). The CDR3 DNA reads TGTGCCAGCAGCCCGCCGGACAGGGGTTATGGCTACACCTTC. Its translation is CASSPPDRGYGYTF.

This chain links TRBV28 with TRBJ1-4; D is possibly TRBD1 (5 bases). CDR3 length: 16 residues. Trimming pared 3 bases from V and 6 bases from J, leaving 17 bases between. Germline V gene data show CDR1 as MDHEN and CDR2 as SYDVKM. The chain's CDR3 is CASSLRSGWDHEKLFF. For the CDR3, the DNA is TGTGCCAGCAGTTTGCGGTCGGGATGGGACCATGAAAAACTGTTTTTT.

This chain connects TRBV29-1 to TRBJ2-2; D is ambiguous. Deletions cut 4 bases from V and 0 bases from J, with 6 bases between. The CDR3 runs to 13 residues. The germline CDR1 and CDR2 sequences are SQVTM and ANQGSEA. CDR3 protein: CSVAHANTGELFF. The CDR3, as DNA: TGCAGCGTTGCCCACGCGAACACCGGGGAGCTGTTTTTT.

About this clone itself: The sample has other DNA sequences that encode this CDR3 too. The chain uses TRBV6-1 and TRBJ2-5, with D possibly TRBD1 on 5 matching bases. CDR1 is MNHNS and CDR2 is SASEGT in the germline V gene. This CDR3 is built from 14 residues. V was trimmed by 5 bases and J by 2 bases, leaving 12 bases between them. CDR3 in amino acids: CASSLKTEQETQYF. The CDR3 DNA reads TGTGCCAGCAGTCTCAAGACAGAGCAAGAGACCCAGTACTTC.

The chain has TRBV27 and TRBJ1-5; D is ambiguous. Germline CDR1 and CDR2: MNHEY and SMNVEV (reference sequence). The CDR3 consists of 14 residues. V lost 2 bases and J 1 base, leaving 6 bases between the germline ends. CDR3 bases: TGTGCCAGCAGTTTACTACAGAGCAATCAGCCCCAGCATTTT. As protein: CASSLLQSNQPQHF.

V gene TRBV14 combines with J gene TRBJ2-1; possibly TRBD2 for D (6 bases). This CDR3 is 18 amino acids long. V lost 5 bases and J 6 bases, leaving 26 bases between the germline ends. CDR1 is SGHDN and CDR2 is FVKESK in the germline V gene. The CDR3 protein is CASSEIPDGKTRRNEQFF. Here the CDR3 DNA reads TGTGCCAGCAGCGAAATACCTGACGGAAAGACTAGGCGCAATGAGCAGTTCTTC.

This chain connects TRBV28 to TRBJ1-3, with unresolved D. Germline V gene lookup returns CDR1 MDHEN and CDR2 SYDVKM. This CDR3 has 18 residues. Trimming pared 3 bases from V and 2 bases from J, leaving 20 bases between. The chain's CDR3 is CASSFFAGRRSAGNTIYF. DNA for the CDR3: TGTGCCAGCAGTTTCTTCGCCGGACGGCGGAGCGCTGGAAACACCATATATTTT.

The chain is built from TRBV19 and TRBJ1-5, with D perhaps matching TRBD1 (6 bases). The CDR3 extends over 15 amino acids. CDR1 and CDR2 from the germline V gene are LNHDA and SQIVND (reference sequence). V lost 3 bases and J 6 bases, leaving 15 bases between the germline ends. The CDR3 loop is CASSMWGAQGQPQHF. CDR3 DNA sequence: TGTGCCAGTAGTATGTGGGGGGCGCAGGGTCAGCCCCAGCATTTT.

This clone was counted many times. This same CDR3 is encoded by further DNA sequences in the sample. V is TRBV4-1 and J is TRBJ2-2; 7 bases line up with TRBD2. J gave up 5 bases and V 9 bases, and 6 bases lay outside the gene matches. The germline V gene has CDR1 MGHRA and CDR2 YSYEKL. The CDR3 sequence is 13 residues long. DNA of the CDR3: TGCGCCAGTCGCGGGAGCGGAACCGGGGAGCTGTTTTTT. It translates to CASRGSGTGELFF.

About this clone: A clone one base away is much larger, so this may be a read error. This chain joins TRBV7-2 and TRBJ1-5; no clear D. The CDR3 runs 13 residues. The V and J ends lost 5 bases and 1 base respectively, with 6 bases between them. Germline values: CDR1 SGHTA, CDR2 FQGNSA. The CDR3 nucleotides are TGTGCCAGCAGCCCGGACAGCAATCAGCCCCAGCATTTT. This sequence encodes CASSPDSNQPQHF.

This chain connects TRBV7-2 to TRBJ1-1; D is unclear. V gave up 2 bases and J gave up 3 bases, with 10 bases separating them. This CDR3 contains 14 residues. CDR1 and CDR2 from the germline V gene are SGHTA and FQGNSA. The CDR3 DNA sequence: TGTGCCAGCAGCTTATTGTCCGGGGACACTGAAGCTTTCTTT. It yields the protein CASSLLSGDTEAFF.

This clone was seen a few times. The CDR3 region is CASSFVGGGYTF. CDR3 coding DNA: TGTGCCAGCAGTTTCGTAGGGGGTGGCTACACCTTC. The chain joins TRBV27 to TRBJ1-2, with D possibly being TRBD1 (6 bases). The CDR3 contains 12 residues. Germline CDR1 is MNHEY and CDR2 is SMNVEV (reference sequence). Trimming removed 3 bases at V and 7 bases at J, with 9 bases between.

This clone was observed many times. The chain recombines TRBV21-1 with TRBJ2-6; TRBD1 reflects the table's D call only, with no check against the DNA. TRBV21-1 is deemed a pseudogene. There are 15 residues in the CDR3. Written as DNA, the CDR3 is TGTGCCAGCAGCAAGGACAGCTCTGGGGCCAACGTCCTGACTTTC. It codes for CASSKDSSGANVLTF.

This chain uses TRBV27 with TRBJ2-7; 8 bases match TRBD2. J was trimmed by 5 bases and V by 3 bases; bases with no gene match: 3. Germline V gives CDR1 MNHEY, CDR2 SMNVEV (reference sequence). This CDR3 region has 13 residues. CDR3 protein: CASSFGRAHEQYF. As DNA, the CDR3 is TGTGCCAGCAGTTTCGGGAGGGCCCACGAGCAGTACTTC.